This TCR beta chain was sequenced during a study of patients and donors after allogeneic stem cell transplantation. V was shortened by 5 bases and J by 4 bases, with 11 bases between the two germline ends. This CDR3 region has 14 residues. Germline V gene data show CDR1 as MGHDK and CDR2 as SYGVNS. One entry per CDR3 protein, called by TCRdb with MiXCR from the RT-PCR reads. The repertoire includes more than 850,000 distinct CDR3 sequences, 18% of them detected once, and 5% to 6.5% sits in the top ten. Specimen: blood, either unsorted or a sorted T cell fraction (not recorded which). This sequence joins TRBV25-1 and TRBJ1-4; perhaps TRBD1 as D (5 bases). The TCR sequence derives from a human donor who was either an allogeneic HSCT recipient or a stem cell or donor lymphocyte infusion donor (not recorded which). It is not recorded whose cells these are; they may come from a transplant donor. Here the CDR3 reads CASSRPGYNEKLFF. The CDR3 DNA is TGTGCCAGCAGTCGCCCAGGGTATAATGAAAAACTGTTTTTT. The whole variable domain, remainder taken from reference TRBV25-1 and TRBJ1-4, is EADIYQTPRYLVIGTGKKITLECSQTMGHDKMYWYQQDPGMELHLIHYSYGVNSTEKGDLSSESTVSRIRTEHFPLTLESARPSHTSQYLCASSRPGYNEKLFFGSGTQLSVL.